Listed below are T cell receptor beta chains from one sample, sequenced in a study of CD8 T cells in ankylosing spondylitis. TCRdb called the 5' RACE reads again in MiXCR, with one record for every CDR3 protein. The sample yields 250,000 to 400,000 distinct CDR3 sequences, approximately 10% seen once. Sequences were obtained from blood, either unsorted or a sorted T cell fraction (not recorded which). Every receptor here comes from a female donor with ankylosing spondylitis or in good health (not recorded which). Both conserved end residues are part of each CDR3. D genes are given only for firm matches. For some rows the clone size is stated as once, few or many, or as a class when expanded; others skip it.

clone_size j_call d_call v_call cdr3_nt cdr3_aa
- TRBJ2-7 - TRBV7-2 TGTGCCAGCAGCTTTCCAGGGGTTTCCTACGAGCAGTACTTC CASSFPGVSYEQYF
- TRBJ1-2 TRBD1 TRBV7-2 TGTGCCAGCAGCTTATTTCCGGGACAGACATATGGCTACACCTTC CASSLFPGQTYGYTF
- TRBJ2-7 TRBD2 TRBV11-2 TGTGCCAGCAGCTTAGTAGCGGGGTACTACGAGCAGTACTTC CASSLVAGYYEQYF
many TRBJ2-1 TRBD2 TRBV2 TGTGCCAGCAAAGCTAGCGGGGATAGCTCCTACAATGAGCAGTTCTTC CASKASGDSSYNEQFF
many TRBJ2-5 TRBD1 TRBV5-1 TGCGCCAGCAGCTTGGCCGGGGACAGTGTTACTTCCCAGTACTTC CASSLAGDSVTSQYF
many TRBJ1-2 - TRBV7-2 TGTGCCAGCAGCTCTGCCCATAACTATGGCTACACCTTC CASSSAHNYGYTF
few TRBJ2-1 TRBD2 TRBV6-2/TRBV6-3 TGTGCCAGCAGCGCCGCGGGAGGGCCGCGAAATGAGCAGTTCTTC CASSAAGGPRNEQFF
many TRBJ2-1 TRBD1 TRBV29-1 TGCAGCGTCAGAGCGCCGGGACAGGGAGCTAATGAGCAGTTCTTC CSVRAPGQGANEQFF
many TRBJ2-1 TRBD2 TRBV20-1 TGCAGTGCTAGAGATCGATATAGGAGCGGGAGGGTTGAGCAGTTCTTC CSARDRYRSGRVEQFF
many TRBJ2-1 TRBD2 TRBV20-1 TGCAGTGCTAGACCTAGCGGGGGGGCCATTGAGCAGTTCTTC CSARPSGGAIEQFF
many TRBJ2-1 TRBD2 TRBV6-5 TGTGCCAGCCAGAAGGGAGGGGCTGAGCAGTTCTTC CASQKGGAEQFF
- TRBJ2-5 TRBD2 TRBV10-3 TGTGCCATCTGTTTAGTAGCGGGAGGACACCTACCCCAAGAGACCCAGTACTTC CAICLVAGGHLPQETQYF
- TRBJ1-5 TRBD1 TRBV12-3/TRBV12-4 TGTGCCAGCAGTTCCCGGGACAGGGGGTGGGATAGCAATCAGCCCCAGCATTTT CASSSRDRGWDSNQPQHF
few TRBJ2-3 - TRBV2 TGTGCCAGCAATGGGGGGAGCACAGATACGCAGTATTTT CASNGGSTDTQYF
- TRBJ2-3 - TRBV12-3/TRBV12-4 TGTGCCGGGCTACTGGGACGTAGGGGGACAGATACGCAGTATTTT CAGLLGRRGTDTQYF
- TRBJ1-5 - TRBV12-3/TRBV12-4 TGTGCCAGCAGTCCCCAGGGTCCCAATCAGCCCCAGCATTTT CASSPQGPNQPQHF
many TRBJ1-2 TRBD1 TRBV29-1 TGCAGCGTTCCTAGAGGGGACAGCACCTCCTATGGCTACACCTTC CSVPRGDSTSYGYTF
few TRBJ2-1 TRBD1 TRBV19 TGTGCCAGCCTCACGCTTACGGGACAGGGGAGTGAAGAGCAGTTCTTC CASLTLTGQGSEEQFF
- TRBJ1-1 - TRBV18 TGTGCCAGCTCACCCTACTCTGGGCAGATTGAAGCTTTCTTT CASSPYSGQIEAFF
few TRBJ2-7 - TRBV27 TGTGCCAGCAGTTCTACCGGGAAGAAATCCTACGAGCAGTACTTC CASSSTGKKSYEQYF
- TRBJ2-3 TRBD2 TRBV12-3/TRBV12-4 TGTGCCAGCGGAGGCGGGGGGGACACAGATACGCAGTATTTT CASGGGGDTDTQYF
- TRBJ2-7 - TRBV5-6 TGTGCCAGCAGCTCCTTCGGCTCGATCAGCTCCTACGAGCAGTACTTC CASSSFGSISSYEQYF
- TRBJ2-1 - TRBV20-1 TGCAGTGCTAGAGATCGTAAACTAGCCGTGTCCTACAATGAGCAGTTCTTC CSARDRKLAVSYNEQFF
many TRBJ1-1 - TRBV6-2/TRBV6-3 TGTGCTAGCGGGCGGAACACTGAAGCTTTCTTT CASGRNTEAFF
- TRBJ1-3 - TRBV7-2 TGTGCCAGCAGCTTCCCGGCAGGGCACTCTGGAAACACCATATATTTT CASSFPAGHSGNTIYF
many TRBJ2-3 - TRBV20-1 TGCAGTGCCTTGGGACGTGTCGGCACAGATACGCAGTATTTT CSALGRVGTDTQYF
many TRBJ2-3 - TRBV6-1 TGTGCCAGCAGATGGAGCGTTGGGGGGGATACGCAGTATTTT CASRWSVGGDTQYF
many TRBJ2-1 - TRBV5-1 TGCGCCAGCAGCTTGTCTGGACAGACCTACAATGAGCAGTTCTTC CASSLSGQTYNEQFF
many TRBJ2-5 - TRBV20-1 TGCAGTCCACAGGATCGGACAAAAGAGACCCAGTACTTC CSPQDRTKETQYF
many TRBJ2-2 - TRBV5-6 TGTGCCAGCCTCAAATATAACACCGGGGAGCTGTTTTTT CASLKYNTGELFF
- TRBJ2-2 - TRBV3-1 TGTGCCAGCAGCCACAGGGCGAACACCGGGGAGCTGTTTTTT CASSHRANTGELFF
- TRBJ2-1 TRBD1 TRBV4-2 TGTGCCAGCAGCCACCGGGGACAGGGAAATGAGCAGTTCTTC CASSHRGQGNEQFF
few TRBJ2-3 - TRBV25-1 TGTGCCAGCAGTACACTGGGGGCTGGCACCTCCACAGATACGCAGTATTTT CASSTLGAGTSTDTQYF
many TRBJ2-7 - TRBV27 TGTGCCAGCCGGGACACCATCTACGAGCAGTACTTC CASRDTIYEQYF
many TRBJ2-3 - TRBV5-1 TGCGCCAGCAGCCCGAGGCGAGGGGCCGGGTCCCTCCTTACAGATACGCAGTATTTT CASSPRRGAGSLLTDTQYF
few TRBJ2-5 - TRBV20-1 TGCAGTGCTCCCGGGACCCAAAGGAGAGAGACCCAGTACTTC CSAPGTQRRETQYF
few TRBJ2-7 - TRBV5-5 TGTGCCAGCAGCTCCTCGGAGGCCGAGCAGTACTTC CASSSSEAEQYF
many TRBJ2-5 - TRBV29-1 TGCAGCGTTGTACGAGAGACCCAGTACTTC CSVVRETQYF
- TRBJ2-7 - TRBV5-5 TGTGCCAGCAGCCGGACCGGGACAAGCTTCTACGAGCAGTACTTC CASSRTGTSFYEQYF
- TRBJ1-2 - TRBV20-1 TGCAGTGCCCCACAGGGCGCCTATGGCTACACCTTC CSAPQGAYGYTF
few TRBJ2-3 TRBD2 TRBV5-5 TGTGCCAGCAGCTCGGCCGGCGGGGGGATCGCAGATACGCAGTATTTT CASSSAGGGIADTQYF
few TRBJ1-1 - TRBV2 TGTGCCAGCAGCTCCAGGGGCGGTGTGAACACTGAAGCTTTCTTT CASSSRGGVNTEAFF
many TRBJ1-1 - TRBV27 TGTGCCAGCAGTTTTTGGATGGGGCAGGGGTTAAGCACTGAAGCTTTCTTT CASSFWMGQGLSTEAFF
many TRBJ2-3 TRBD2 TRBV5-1 TGCGCCAGCAGCCTTGCCCCTAGCGGGAGGAGGGCAGATACGCAGTATTTT CASSLAPSGRRADTQYF
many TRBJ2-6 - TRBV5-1 TGCGCCAGCAGCCCCGGACAGATAGGGGCCAACGTCCTGACTTTC CASSPGQIGANVLTF
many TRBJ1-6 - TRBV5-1 TGCGCCAGCAGCTTACGAACAGTGAGCAGTTCACCCCTCCACTTT CASSLRTVSSSPLHF
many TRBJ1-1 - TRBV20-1 TGCAGTGTGAGGAGTATTTACACTGAAGCTTTCTTT CSVRSIYTEAFF
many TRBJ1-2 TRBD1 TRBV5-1 TGCGCCAGCAGCTTGGACCCGACAGGGGCGGGTGGCTACACCTTC CASSLDPTGAGGYTF
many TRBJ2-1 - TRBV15 TGTGCCACCAGCAGAGATTTGGGGAATGAGCAGTTCTTC CATSRDLGNEQFF
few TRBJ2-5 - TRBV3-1 TGTGCCAGCAGCCAAGTTGGCCTGGGCTACCGCATCTTC CASSQVGLGYRIF
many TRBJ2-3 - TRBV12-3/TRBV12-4 TGTGCTACGAAGCGGTCGGGGTCATCAGATACGCAGTATTTT CATKRSGSSDTQYF
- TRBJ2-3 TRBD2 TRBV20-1 TGCAGTGCTTGGACTAGCGGGAAAAGGACCCTAGGCACAGATACGCAGTATTTT CSAWTSGKRTLGTDTQYF
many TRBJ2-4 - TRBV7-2 TGTGCCAGCAGCGCCCAGAGCAGCCTAGCCAAAAACATTCAGTACTTC CASSAQSSLAKNIQYF
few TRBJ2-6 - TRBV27 TGTGCCAGCAGTCTGGACGTTCGCTCTGGGGCCAACGTCCTGACTTTC CASSLDVRSGANVLTF
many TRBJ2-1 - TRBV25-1 TGTGCCAGCAGGCCTCAAGGGAACCATTACAATGAGCAGTTCTTC CASRPQGNHYNEQFF
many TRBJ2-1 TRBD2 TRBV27 TGTGCCAGCAGTTACCAGACTAGCGGGAGTAATGAGCAGTTCTTC CASSYQTSGSNEQFF
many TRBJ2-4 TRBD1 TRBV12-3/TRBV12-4 TGTGCCAGCAGTTTAGGGACAGGGGGGGTCATTCAGTACTTC CASSLGTGGVIQYF
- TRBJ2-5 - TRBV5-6 TGTGCCAGCAGCCAGGGGCCTGGGGAGACCCAGTACTTC CASSQGPGETQYF
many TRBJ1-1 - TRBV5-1 TGCGCCAGCAGTTACGGGCAGTTGAACACTGAAGCTTTCTTT CASSYGQLNTEAFF
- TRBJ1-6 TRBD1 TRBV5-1 TGCGCCAGCAGCTTACAGGGGCCACATTCACCCCTCCACTTT CASSLQGPHSPLHF